The TCR beta chain described here comes from a study of blood T cell repertoires in COVID-19. The method was immunoSEQ multiplex PCR; TCRdb's version includes in-frame clones alone and lacks a portion of them. The table includes approximately 120,000 clones, 80% to 85% detected once. Participants' reported clinical history set cohort assignment. Germline V gene sequence: CDR1 MNHEY, CDR2 SVGEGT. Trimming at V came to 0 bases and at J to 0 bases, leaving 7 bases not matched to a gene. This CDR3 region has 19 residues. Sequenced input: PBMCs or T cells enriched from blood (not recorded which). The TCR was taken from a man in his thirties or forties who had recovered from COVID-19. V is TRBV6-2 or TRBV6-3 and J is TRBJ2-2; 10 bases are shared with TRBD2. CDR3 sequence: CASSYSITSGAPNTGELFF. As DNA, the CDR3 is TGTGCCAGCAGTTACTCGATTACTAGCGGGGCCCCGAACACCGGGGAGCTGTTTTTT.